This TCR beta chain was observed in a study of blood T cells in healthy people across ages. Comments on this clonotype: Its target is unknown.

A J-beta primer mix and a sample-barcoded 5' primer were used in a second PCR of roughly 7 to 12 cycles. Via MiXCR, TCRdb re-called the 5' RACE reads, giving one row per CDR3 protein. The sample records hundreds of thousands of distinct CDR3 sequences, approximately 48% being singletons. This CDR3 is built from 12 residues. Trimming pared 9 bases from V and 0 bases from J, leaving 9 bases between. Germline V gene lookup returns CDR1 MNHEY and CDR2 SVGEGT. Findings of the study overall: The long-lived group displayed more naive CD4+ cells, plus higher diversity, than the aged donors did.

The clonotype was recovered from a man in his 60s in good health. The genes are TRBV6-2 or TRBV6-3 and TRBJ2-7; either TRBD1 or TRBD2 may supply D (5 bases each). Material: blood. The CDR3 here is CASGTYSYEQYF. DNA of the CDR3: TGTGCCAGTGGGACCTACTCCTACGAGCAGTACTTC.